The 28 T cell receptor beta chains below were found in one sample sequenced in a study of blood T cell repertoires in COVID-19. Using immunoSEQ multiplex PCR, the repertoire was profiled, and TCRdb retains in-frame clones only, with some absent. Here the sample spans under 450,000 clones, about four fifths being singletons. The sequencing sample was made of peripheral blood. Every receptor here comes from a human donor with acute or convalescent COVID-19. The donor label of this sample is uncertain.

The chain's CDR3 is CASSRGRGDGEKLFF. The CDR3 region has the DNA TGTGCCAGCAGCCGGGGGAGGGGAGATGGTGAAAAACTGTTTTTT. The chain carries TRBV3-1 (or the pseudogene TRBV3-2) and TRBJ1-4; a possible D gene is TRBD1 (5 bases). The germline V and J ends were trimmed by 4 bases and 7 bases, with 16 bases remaining between them. Germline V gene sequence: CDR1 LGHDT, CDR2 YNNKEL (reference sequence). The CDR3 runs 15 residues.

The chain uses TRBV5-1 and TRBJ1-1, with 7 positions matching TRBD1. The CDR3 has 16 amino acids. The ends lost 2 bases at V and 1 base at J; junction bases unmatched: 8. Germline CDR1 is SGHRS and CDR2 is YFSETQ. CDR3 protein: CASSLRPTGTNTEAFF. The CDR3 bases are TGCGCCAGCAGCTTACGTCCGACAGGGACGAACACTGAAGCTTTCTTT.

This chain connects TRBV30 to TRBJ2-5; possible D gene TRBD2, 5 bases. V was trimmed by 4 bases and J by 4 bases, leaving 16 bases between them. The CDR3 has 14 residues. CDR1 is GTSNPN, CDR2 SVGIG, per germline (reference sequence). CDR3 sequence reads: CAWKRQVKPETQYF. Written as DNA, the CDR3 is TGTGCCTGGAAGCGGCAGGTTAAACCAGAGACCCAGTACTTC.

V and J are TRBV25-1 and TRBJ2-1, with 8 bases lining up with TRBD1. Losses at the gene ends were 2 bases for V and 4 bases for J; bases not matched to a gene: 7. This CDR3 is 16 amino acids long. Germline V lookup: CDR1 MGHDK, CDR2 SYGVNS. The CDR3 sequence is CASSEPGTGRYNEQFF. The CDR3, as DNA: TGTGCCAGCAGTGAACCCGGGACAGGCCGATACAATGAGCAGTTCTTC.

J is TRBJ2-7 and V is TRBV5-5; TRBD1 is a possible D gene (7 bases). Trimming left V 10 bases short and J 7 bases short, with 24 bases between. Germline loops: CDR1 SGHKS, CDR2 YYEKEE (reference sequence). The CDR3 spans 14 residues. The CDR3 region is CASRRVGGKGEQYF. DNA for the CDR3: TGTGCCTCTCGGAGGGTAGGGGGCAAGGGGGAGCAGTACTTC.

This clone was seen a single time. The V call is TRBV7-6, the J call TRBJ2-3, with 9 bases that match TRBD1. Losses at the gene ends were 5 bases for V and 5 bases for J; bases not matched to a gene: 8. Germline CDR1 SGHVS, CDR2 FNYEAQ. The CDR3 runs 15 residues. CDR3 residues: CASSPPGQGGDTQYF. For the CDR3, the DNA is TGTGCCAGCAGCCCTCCGGGACAGGGAGGAGATACGCAGTATTTT. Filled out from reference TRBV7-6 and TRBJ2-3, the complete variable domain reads GAGVSQSPRYKVTKRGQDVALRCDPISGHVSLYWYRQALGQGPEFLTYFNYEAQQDKSGLPNDRFSAERPEGSISTLTIQRTEQRDSAMYRCASSPPGQGGDTQYFGPGTRLTVL.

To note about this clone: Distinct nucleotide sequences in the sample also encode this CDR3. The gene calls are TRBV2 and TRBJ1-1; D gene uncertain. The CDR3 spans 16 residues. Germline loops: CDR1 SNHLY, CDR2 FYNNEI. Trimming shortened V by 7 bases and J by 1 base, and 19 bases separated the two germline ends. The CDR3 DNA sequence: TGTGCCAGCACTTCTCGCTTGGGCCGGGGGAACACTGAAGCTTTCTTT. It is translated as CASTSRLGRGNTEAFF.

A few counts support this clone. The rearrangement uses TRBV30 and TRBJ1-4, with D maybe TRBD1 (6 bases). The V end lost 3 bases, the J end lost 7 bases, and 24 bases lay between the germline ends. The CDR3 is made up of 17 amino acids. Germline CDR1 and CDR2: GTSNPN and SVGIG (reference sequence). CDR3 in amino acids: CAWSPKSVGGQGEKLFF. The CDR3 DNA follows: TGTGCCTGGAGCCCAAAATCCGTCGGGGGGCAGGGTGAAAAACTGTTTTTT. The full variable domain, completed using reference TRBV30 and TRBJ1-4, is SQTIHQWPATLVQPVGSPLSLECTVEGTSNPNLYWYRQAAGRGLQLLFYSVGIGQISSEVPQNLSASRPQDRQFILSSKKLLLSDSGFYLCAWSPKSVGGQGEKLFFGSGTQLSVL.

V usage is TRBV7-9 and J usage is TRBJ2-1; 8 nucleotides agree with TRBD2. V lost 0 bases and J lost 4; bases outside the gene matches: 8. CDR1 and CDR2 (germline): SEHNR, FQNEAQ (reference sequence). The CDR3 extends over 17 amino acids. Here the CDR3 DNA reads TGTGCCAGCAGCTTAGCTGGTAGCGGGGCTTCTTACAATGAGCAGTTCTTC. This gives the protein CASSLAGSGASYNEQFF.

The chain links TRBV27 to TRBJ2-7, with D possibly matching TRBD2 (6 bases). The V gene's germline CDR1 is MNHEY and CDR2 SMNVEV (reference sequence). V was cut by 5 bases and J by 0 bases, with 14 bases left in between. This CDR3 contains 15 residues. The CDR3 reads CASSPTGTDSYEQYF. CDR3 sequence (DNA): TGTGCCAGCAGTCCCACCGGGACTGACTCCTACGAGCAGTACTTC.

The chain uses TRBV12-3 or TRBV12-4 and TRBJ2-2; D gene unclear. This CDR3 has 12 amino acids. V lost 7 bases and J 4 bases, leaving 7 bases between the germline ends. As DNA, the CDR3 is TGTGCCAGCACCCCCGGCACCGGGGAGCTGTTTTTT. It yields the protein CASTPGTGELFF.

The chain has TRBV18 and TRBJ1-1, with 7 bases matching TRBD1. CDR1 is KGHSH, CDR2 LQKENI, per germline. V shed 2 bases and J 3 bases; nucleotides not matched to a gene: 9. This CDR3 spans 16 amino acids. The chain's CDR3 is CASSPSQNQGDTEAFF. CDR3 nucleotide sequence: TGTGCCAGCTCACCATCACAAAACCAGGGGGACACTGAAGCTTTCTTT.

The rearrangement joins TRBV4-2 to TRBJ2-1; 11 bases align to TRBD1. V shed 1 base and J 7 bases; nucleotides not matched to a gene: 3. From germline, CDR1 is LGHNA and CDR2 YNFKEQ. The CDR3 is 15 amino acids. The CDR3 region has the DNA TGTGCCAGCAGCCAAGGTGGGACAGGGGGGAATGAGCAGTTCTTC. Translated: CASSQGGTGGNEQFF.

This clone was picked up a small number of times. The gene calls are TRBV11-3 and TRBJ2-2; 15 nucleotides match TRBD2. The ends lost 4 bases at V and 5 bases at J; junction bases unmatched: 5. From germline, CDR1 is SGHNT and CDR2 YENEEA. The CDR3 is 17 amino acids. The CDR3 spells CASSWGLAGGPTGELFF. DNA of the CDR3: TGTGCCAGCAGCTGGGGACTAGCGGGGGGCCCGACCGGGGAGCTGTTTTTT.

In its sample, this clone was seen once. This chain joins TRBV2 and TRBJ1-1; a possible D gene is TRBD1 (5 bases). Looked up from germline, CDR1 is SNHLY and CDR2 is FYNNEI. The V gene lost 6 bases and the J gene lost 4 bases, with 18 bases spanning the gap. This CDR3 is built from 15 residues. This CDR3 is CASRGRPVKSTEAFF. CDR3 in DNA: TGTGCCAGCAGGGGGCGACCGGTTAAAAGCACTGAAGCTTTCTTT. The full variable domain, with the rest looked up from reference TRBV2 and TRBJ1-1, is EPEVTQTPSHQVTQMGQEVILRCVPISNHLYFYWYRQILGQKVEFLVSFYNNEISEKSEIFDDQFSVERPDGSNFTLKIRSTKLEDSAMYFCASRGRPVKSTEAFFGQGTRLTVV.

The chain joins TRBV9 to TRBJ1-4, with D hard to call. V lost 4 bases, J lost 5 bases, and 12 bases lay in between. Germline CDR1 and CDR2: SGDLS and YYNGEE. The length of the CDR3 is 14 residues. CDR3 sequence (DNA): TGTGCCAGCAGCACCAGTCCGGGGAATGAAAAACTGTTTTTT. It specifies CASSTSPGNEKLFF.

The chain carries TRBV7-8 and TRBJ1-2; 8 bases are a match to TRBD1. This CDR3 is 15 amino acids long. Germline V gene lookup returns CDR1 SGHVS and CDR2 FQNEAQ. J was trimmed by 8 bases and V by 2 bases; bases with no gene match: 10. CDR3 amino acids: CASSLMSGGGWGYTF. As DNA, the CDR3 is TGTGCCAGCAGCTTAATGTCAGGGGGCGGATGGGGCTACACCTTC. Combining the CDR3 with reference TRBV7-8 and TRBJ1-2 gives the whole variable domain GAGVSQSPRYKVAKRGQDVALRCDPISGHVSLFWYQQALGQGPEFLTYFQNEAQLDKSGLPSDRFFAERPEGSVSTLKIQRTQQEDSAVYLCASSLMSGGGWGYTFGSGTRLTVV.

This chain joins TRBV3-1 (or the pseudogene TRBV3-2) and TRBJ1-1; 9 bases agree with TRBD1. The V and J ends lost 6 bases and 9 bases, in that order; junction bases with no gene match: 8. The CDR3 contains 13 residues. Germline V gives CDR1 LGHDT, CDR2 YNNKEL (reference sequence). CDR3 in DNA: TGTGCCAGCAGTAGGGGACAGGGATCCCAAGCTTTCTTT. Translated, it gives CASSRGQGSQAFF.

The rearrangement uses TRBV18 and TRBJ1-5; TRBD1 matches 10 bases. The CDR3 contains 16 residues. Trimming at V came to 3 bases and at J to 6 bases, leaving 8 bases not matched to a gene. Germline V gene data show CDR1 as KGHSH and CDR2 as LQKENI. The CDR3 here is CASSPRQGAVGQPQHF. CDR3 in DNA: TGTGCCAGCTCACCGCGACAGGGGGCGGTAGGTCAGCCCCAGCATTTT.

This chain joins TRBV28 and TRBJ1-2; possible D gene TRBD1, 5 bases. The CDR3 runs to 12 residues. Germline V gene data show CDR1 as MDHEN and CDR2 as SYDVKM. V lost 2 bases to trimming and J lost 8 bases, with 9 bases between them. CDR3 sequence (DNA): TGTGCCAGCAGTTTACAGGGAGGCGGCTACACCTTC. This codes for CASSLQGGGYTF.

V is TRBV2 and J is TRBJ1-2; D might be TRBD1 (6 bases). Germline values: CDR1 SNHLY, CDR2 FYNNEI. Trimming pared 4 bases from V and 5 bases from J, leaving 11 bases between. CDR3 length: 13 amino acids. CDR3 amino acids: CASSAFTGYGYTF. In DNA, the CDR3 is TGTGCCAGCAGTGCATTCACAGGGTATGGCTACACCTTC. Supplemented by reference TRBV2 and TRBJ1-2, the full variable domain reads EPEVTQTPSHQVTQMGQEVILRCVPISNHLYFYWYRQILGQKVEFLVSFYNNEISEKSEIFDDQFSVERPDGSNFTLKIRSTKLEDSAMYFCASSAFTGYGYTFGSGTRLTVV.

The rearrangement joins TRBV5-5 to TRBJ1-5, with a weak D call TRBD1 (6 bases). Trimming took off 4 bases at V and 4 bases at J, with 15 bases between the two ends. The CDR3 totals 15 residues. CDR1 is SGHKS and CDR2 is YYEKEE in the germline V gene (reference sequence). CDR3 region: CASSPGQGTNQPQHF. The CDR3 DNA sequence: TGTGCCAGCAGCCCGGGGCAGGGGACAAATCAGCCCCAGCATTTT.

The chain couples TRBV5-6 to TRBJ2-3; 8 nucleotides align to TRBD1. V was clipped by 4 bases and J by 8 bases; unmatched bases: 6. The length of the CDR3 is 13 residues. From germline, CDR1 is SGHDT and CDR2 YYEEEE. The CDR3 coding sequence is TGTGCCAGCAGCCTCAGGGGGCGGACTACGCAGTATTTT. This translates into CASSLRGRTTQYF.

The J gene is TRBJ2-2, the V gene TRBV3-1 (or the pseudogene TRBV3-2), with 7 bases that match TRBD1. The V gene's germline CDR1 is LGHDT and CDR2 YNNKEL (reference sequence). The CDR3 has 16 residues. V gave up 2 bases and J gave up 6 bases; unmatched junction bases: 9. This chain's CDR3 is CASSQRPTGPAGELFF. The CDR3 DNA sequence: TGTGCCAGCAGCCAACGGCCGACAGGGCCGGCCGGGGAGCTGTTTTTT.

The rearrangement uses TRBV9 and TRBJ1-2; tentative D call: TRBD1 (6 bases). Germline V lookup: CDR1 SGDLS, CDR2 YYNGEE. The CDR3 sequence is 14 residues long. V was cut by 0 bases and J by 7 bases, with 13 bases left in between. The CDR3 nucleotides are TGTGCCAGCAGCGTAGAGGCGGGGGGCCGTGGCTACACCTTC. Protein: CASSVEAGGRGYTF.

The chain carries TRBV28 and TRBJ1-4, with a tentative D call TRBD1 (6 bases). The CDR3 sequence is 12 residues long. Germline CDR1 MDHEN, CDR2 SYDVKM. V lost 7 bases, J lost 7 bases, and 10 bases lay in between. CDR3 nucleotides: TGTGCCAGCATGACAGGACCTGAAAAACTGTTTTTT. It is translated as CASMTGPEKLFF.

CDR3 coding DNA: TGCGCCAGCAGCCCCGGAGGGCTAGCGGGAGGGCAGGAGACCCAGTACTTC. Amino acid sequence: CASSPGGLAGGQETQYF. The rearrangement joins TRBV5-1 to TRBJ2-5, with 12 bases lining up with TRBD2. Germline CDR1 and CDR2: SGHRS and YFSETQ. Germline trimming cut 4 bases from V and 5 bases from J; bases unmatched to any gene: 12. The CDR3 sequence is 17 residues long.

The CDR3 bases are TGCGCCAGCAGCACAGAGACAGGGGGCGCGAATACGCAGTATTTT. Translation: CASSTETGGANTQYF. The gene calls are TRBV5-1 and TRBJ2-3, with 10 bases lining up with TRBD1. The CDR3 length is 15 residues. The V gene's germline CDR1 is SGHRS and CDR2 YFSETQ. Germline trimming cut 4 bases from V and 7 bases from J; bases unmatched to any gene: 9.